These T cell receptor beta chains were read from a single sample in a study of blood T cell repertoires in COVID-19. Libraries were prepared by immunoSEQ multiplex PCR; TCRdb keeps only in-frame clonotypes and omits some of them. The sample has around 200,000 clones, approximately 86% seen once. Sequencing was carried out using peripheral blood. Receptors originate from a man aged 40-49 years with active or convalescent COVID-19. CDR3s include the opening cysteine and the closing phenylalanine or tryptophan. D genes are given only for firm matches. Clone size is not always given. Where it is, it says once, few, many or a class for expanded clones.

d_gene	v_gene	j_gene	abundance	CDR3aa	CDR3nt
NA	TRBV6-5	TRBJ1-4	NA	CASRLEPAEKLFF	TGTGCCAGCAGGCTAGAGCCGGCTGAAAAACTGTTTTTT
TRBD1	TRBV2	TRBJ2-5	NA	CASSEGTGGEETQYF	TGTGCCAGCAGTGAAGGGACAGGGGGCGAAGAGACCCAGTACTTC
TRBD2	TRBV29-1	TRBJ2-2	NA	CSARTSGGVTGELFF	TGCAGCGCCCGGACTAGCGGGGGGGTTACCGGGGAGCTGTTTTTT
NA	TRBV4-1	TRBJ2-3	once	CASSLERSTQYF	TGCGCCAGCAGCCTTGAGCGGAGTACGCAGTATTTT
NA	TRBV7-2	TRBJ2-2	NA	CASSLGQTGELFF	TGTGCCAGCAGCTTAGGACAAACCGGGGAGCTGTTTTTT
TRBD1	TRBV15	TRBJ1-4	NA	CATSRRDRVGEKLFF	TGTGCCACCAGCAGACGGGACAGGGTGGGGGAAAAACTGTTTTTT
NA	TRBV2	TRBJ1-2	NA	CASSEANRDKEHGYTF	TGTGCCAGCAGTGAAGCGAACCGGGACAAAGAACATGGCTACACCTTC
NA	TRBV12-5	TRBJ2-5	NA	CASGPDYQETQYF	TGTGCTAGTGGACCCGACTACCAAGAGACCCAGTACTTC
NA	TRBV6-5	TRBJ1-4	NA	CASTRTATNEKLFF	TGTGCCAGCACTAGGACTGCAACTAATGAAAAACTGTTTTTT
TRBD2	TRBV4-1	TRBJ2-7	NA	CASSQEASGPYEQYF	TGCGCCAGCAGCCAAGAGGCTAGCGGACCCTACGAGCAGTACTTC
TRBD1	TRBV29-1	TRBJ2-4	NA	CSVAGQGDKNIQYF	TGCAGCGTTGCGGGACAGGGTGACAAAAACATTCAGTACTTC
NA	TRBV18	TRBJ2-2	NA	CASSPRMTVLGGNGELFF	TGTGCCAGCTCACCGAGAATGACCGTACTAGGAGGGAACGGGGAGCTGTTTTTT
NA	TRBV10-1	TRBJ1-3	once	CASSSGLQSSGNTIYF	TGCGCCAGCAGTTCGGGACTCCAGAGCTCTGGAAACACCATATATTTT
TRBD2	TRBV3-1/TRBV3-2	TRBJ2-5	NA	CASSQERGETQYF	TGTGCCAGCAGCCAAGAGCGGGGGGAGACCCAGTACTTC
NA	TRBV4-3	TRBJ1-1	few	CASSQADTYTEAFF	TGCGCCAGCAGCCAAGCGGACACCTACACTGAAGCTTTCTTT
NA	TRBV29-1	TRBJ2-7	NA	CSVELSSYEQYF	TGCAGCGTTGAGCTGAGCTCCTACGAGCAGTACTTC
NA	TRBV29-1	TRBJ2-7	NA	CSVGAITGKYEQYF	TGCAGCGTTGGGGCCATTACAGGGAAATACGAGCAGTACTTC
TRBD2	TRBV6-2/TRBV6-3	TRBJ2-1	NA	CASRPSGENEQFF	TGTGCCAGCAGACCTAGCGGGGAAAATGAGCAGTTCTTC
TRBD1	TRBV15	TRBJ1-5	NA	CATSRDLQGVGSNQPQHF	TGTGCCACCAGCAGAGATCTCCAGGGGGTTGGCAGCAATCAGCCCCAGCATTTT
TRBD2	TRBV7-2	TRBJ2-3	once	CASSFHSGGVGDTQYF	TGTGCCAGCAGCTTCCATAGCGGGGGGGTCGGAGATACGCAGTATTTT
NA	TRBV6-5	TRBJ2-3	NA	CASRGGVGTDTQYF	TGTGCCAGCAGGGGCGGGGTAGGCACAGATACGCAGTATTTT
TRBD1	TRBV9	TRBJ1-2	NA	CASSVDQGGLVYGYTF	TGTGCCAGCAGCGTTGATCAGGGGGGTTTGGTCTATGGCTACACCTTC
NA	TRBV6-5	TRBJ1-2	NA	CASSYSEGASYGYTF	TGTGCCAGCAGTTACTCGGAGGGAGCGAGCTATGGCTACACCTTC
NA	TRBV9	TRBJ2-3	NA	CASSVASGTDTQYF	TGTGCCAGCAGCGTAGCTTCGGGGACAGATACGCAGTATTTT
NA	TRBV2	TRBJ1-1	NA	CASSGGISEAFF	TGTGCCAGCTCGGGGGGGATTTCTGAAGCTTTCTTT
TRBD1	TRBV6-5	TRBJ2-1	NA	CASSSRDRAIHEQFF	TGTGCCAGCAGTTCCCGGGACAGGGCTATTCATGAGCAGTTCTTC
TRBD2	TRBV7-3	TRBJ2-1	NA	CASSAFSGRSNEQFF	TGTGCCAGCAGCGCCTTTAGCGGGAGGAGTAATGAGCAGTTCTTC
NA	TRBV4-2	TRBJ2-2	once	CASSQGYGEPFF	TGTGCCAGCAGCCAAGGGTACGGGGAGCCGTTTTTT
NA	TRBV7-2	TRBJ2-2	NA	CASSLARNRNTGELFF	TGTGCCAGCAGCTTAGCGCGGAACCGTAACACCGGGGAGCTGTTTTTT
NA	TRBV11-2	TRBJ1-1	once	CASSLDRLKAFF	TGTGCCAGCAGCTTAGACAGGCTCAAAGCTTTCTTT
NA	TRBV19	TRBJ2-7	NA	CASSMQGEAYEQYF	TGTGCCAGTAGTATGCAAGGGGAAGCCTACGAGCAGTACTTC
NA	TRBV6-5	TRBJ2-7	NA	CATHAGLVAYEQYF	TGTGCCACCCACGCGGGCCTCGTGGCCTACGAGCAGTACTTC
TRBD1	TRBV28	TRBJ1-1	NA	CASSGRGGPSEAFF	TGTGCCAGCAGTGGGAGAGGGGGCCCAAGTGAAGCTTTCTTT
NA	TRBV7-9	TRBJ1-5	NA	CASSPPTSPSGQPQHF	TGTGCCAGCAGCCCTCCGACTAGCCCCAGCGGTCAGCCCCAGCATTTT
TRBD1	TRBV11-2	TRBJ2-3	NA	CASSSDRGFSTDTQYF	TGTGCCAGCAGCTCCGACAGGGGATTTAGCACAGATACGCAGTATTTT
NA	TRBV6-2/TRBV6-3	TRBJ1-1	NA	CASSQTGEAFF	TGTGCCAGCAGCCAGACTGGAGAAGCTTTCTTT
NA	TRBV19	TRBJ1-1	NA	CASRPGHRNTEAFF	TGTGCCAGTAGACCGGGACACAGGAACACTGAAGCTTTCTTT
NA	TRBV30	TRBJ1-1	NA	CAWSVGHLNTEAFF	TGTGCCTGGAGTGTAGGACACTTGAACACTGAAGCTTTCTTT
NA	TRBV29-1	TRBJ2-3	NA	CSVNRVGSDTQYF	TGCAGCGTTAACAGGGTCGGGTCAGATACGCAGTATTTT
NA	TRBV12-3/TRBV12-4	TRBJ1-2	NA	CASSLTGYGYTF	TGTGCCAGCAGTTTAACCGGGTATGGCTACACCTTC
TRBD1	TRBV20-1	TRBJ1-1	once	CSAQQGNEAFF	TGCAGTGCTCAACAGGGGAATGAAGCTTTCTTT
NA	TRBV11-3	TRBJ2-3	NA	CASSSRGGPRDTQYF	TGTGCCAGCAGCTCCCGCGGCGGGCCACGGGATACGCAGTATTTT
TRBD1	TRBV5-1	TRBJ1-3	NA	CASSPGTGGNTIYF	TGCGCCAGCAGCCCTGGGACAGGGGGAAACACCATATATTTT
NA	TRBV28	TRBJ1-2	NA	CASSSSLGLYTF	TGTGCCAGCAGCTCCTCGCTGGGGCTCTACACCTTC
NA	TRBV10-1	TRBJ2-1	NA	CASSESRGASYNEQFF	TGCGCCAGCAGTGAGTCGCGCGGGGCATCCTACAATGAGCAGTTCTTC
NA	TRBV7-2	TRBJ2-1	NA	CASSFTGFGGRDNEQFF	TGTGCCAGCAGCTTCACCGGTTTCGGGGGTCGCGACAATGAGCAGTTCTTC
TRBD1	TRBV12-3/TRBV12-4	TRBJ1-1	NA	CASSRQGAGEAFF	TGTGCCAGCAGTAGACAGGGGGCAGGTGAAGCTTTCTTT
NA	TRBV18	TRBJ2-7	NA	CASSMGGLDYEQYF	TGTGCCAGCTCGATGGGTGGACTGGATTACGAGCAGTACTTC
TRBD2	TRBV3-1/TRBV3-2	TRBJ2-7	NA	CASSDLADREQYF	TGTGCCAGCAGCGACCTAGCGGATAGGGAGCAGTACTTC
TRBD1	TRBV7-9	TRBJ1-6	NA	CASSLGLTGAGSPLHF	TGTGCCAGCAGCTTAGGCCTGACAGGGGCCGGTTCACCCCTCCACTTT
TRBD1	TRBV6-5	TRBJ1-6	NA	CASSYLQGSPLHF	TGTGCCAGCAGTTACCTACAGGGGTCACCCCTCCACTTT